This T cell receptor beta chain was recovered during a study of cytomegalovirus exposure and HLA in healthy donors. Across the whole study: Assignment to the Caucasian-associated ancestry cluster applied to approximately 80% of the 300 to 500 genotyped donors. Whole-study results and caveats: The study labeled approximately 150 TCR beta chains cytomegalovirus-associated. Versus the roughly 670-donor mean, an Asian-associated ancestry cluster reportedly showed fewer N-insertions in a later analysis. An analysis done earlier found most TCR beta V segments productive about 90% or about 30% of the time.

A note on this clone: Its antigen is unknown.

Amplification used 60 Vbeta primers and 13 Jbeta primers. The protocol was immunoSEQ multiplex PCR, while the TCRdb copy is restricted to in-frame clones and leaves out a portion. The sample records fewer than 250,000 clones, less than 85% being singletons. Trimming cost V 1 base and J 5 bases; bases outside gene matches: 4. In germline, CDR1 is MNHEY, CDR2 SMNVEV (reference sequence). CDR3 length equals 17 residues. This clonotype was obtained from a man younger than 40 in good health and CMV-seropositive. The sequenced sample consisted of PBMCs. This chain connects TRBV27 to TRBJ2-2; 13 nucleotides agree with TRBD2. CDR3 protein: CASSLFPGLAGTGELFF. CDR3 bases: TGTGCCAGCAGTTTATTCCCGGGACTAGCGGGGACCGGGGAGCTGTTTTTT.